This entry is about one TCR beta chain. Its antigen is unknown. These gene names are mouse names. This sample was taken from a study of tissue T cells after allogeneic stem cell transplantation. Findings of the study overall: Blood and spleen captured only part of the tissue TCR repertoire. Shared clones across patients were few; motif clustering revealed tissue-specific shared signatures. Within patients, tissue anatomy strongly shaped TCR repertoire composition.

Regarding time point: mouse harvest day 14 after allogeneic transplant. The graft held 10^6 splenic CD5+ T cells and 10^7 T-cell-depleted bone marrow cells. Mice had MHC-mismatched B6 into BALB/c GVHD, sampled day 7 or 14. TCRdb's table, derived via immunoSEQ multiplex PCR, lists solely in-frame clones and lacks some. The sample has 2,200 or so clones; roughly half are singletons. This clonotype was sampled from a female BALB/c mouse given C57BL/6 T cells with graft-versus-host disease after an allogeneic hematopoietic cell transplant. The sequenced sample consisted of lymph node tissue.

Here the CDR3 reads CAWSPDRGGNSPLYF. The sequenced CDR3 bases are TGTGCCTGGAGTCCGGACAGGGGAGGGAATTCGCCCCTCTAC. The V gene is TRBV31, the J gene TRBJ1-6, with 9 positions matching TRBD1. The read is 1 residue too short to cover the CDR3 end, so that end is filled in from the germline J gene. TRBJ1-6 counts as an open reading frame of uncertain function. The CDR3 loop spans 15 amino acids. V was pared by 1 base and J by 7 bases, with 5 bases of the junction left unmatched. Looked up from germline, CDR1 is GKSSPN and CDR2 is SITVG.